The 18 T cell receptor beta chains below all came from one sample that was sequenced in a study of blood T cell repertoires in COVID-19. The repertoire was sequenced with immunoSEQ multiplex PCR; TCRdb's copy has only in-frame clones and lacks some. The table shows approximately 58,000 clones, with about 81% occurring only once. Source material: peripheral blood. These receptors all come from a man in his sixties with COVID-19, enrolled during active disease.

This clone was counted once. V gene TRBV7-8 combines with J gene TRBJ2-1; 8 positions match TRBD2. Looked up from germline, CDR1 is SGHVS and CDR2 is FQNEAQ. The CDR3 has 15 amino acids. With 5 bases clipped from V and 5 bases from J, the junction kept 8 bases outside the gene matches. CDR3 residues: CASSPRDSGDNEQFF. CDR3 in DNA: TGTGCCAGCAGCCCCAGGGATAGCGGGGACAATGAGCAGTTCTTC.

The chain recombines TRBV6-2 or TRBV6-3 with TRBJ1-1; D might be TRBD1 (6 bases). CDR1 MNHEY and CDR2 SVGEGT come from the germline V gene. V was trimmed by 5 bases and J by 10 bases, leaving 17 bases between them. The CDR3 length is 13 residues. The CDR3 DNA is TGTGCCAGCAGTGACAGGTACGAAGGGGTAGCTTTCTTT. Translated, it gives CASSDRYEGVAFF.

The chain links TRBV30 to TRBJ1-2; no clear D. Looked up from germline, CDR1 is GTSNPN and CDR2 is SVGIG (reference sequence). The CDR3 covers 13 residues. V dropped 2 bases and J dropped 8 bases, with 15 bases sitting between them. As DNA, the CDR3 is TGTGCCTGGAGTCCGGAGCCGGATCTGGGCTACACCTTC. Its protein product is CAWSPEPDLGYTF. The full variable domain, with the rest looked up from reference TRBV30 and TRBJ1-2, is SQTIHQWPATLVQPVGSPLSLECTVEGTSNPNLYWYRQAAGRGLQLLFYSVGIGQISSEVPQNLSASRPQDRQFILSSKKLLLSDSGFYLCAWSPEPDLGYTFGSGTRLTVV.

This clone was seen only a few times. The chain couples TRBV9 to TRBJ2-5, with 8 bases that match TRBD2. The trim removed 6 bases at V and 2 bases at J, leaving 6 bases unmatched. Germline V gene lookup returns CDR1 SGDLS and CDR2 YYNGEE. CDR3 length: 14 residues. The CDR3 DNA reads as TGTGCCAGCAACACCCCGGGGGGGCAAGAGACCCAGTACTTC. Translating gives CASNTPGGQETQYF.

The chain couples TRBV19 to TRBJ1-5, with TRBD1 matching over 7 bases. V lost 1 base to trimming and J lost 6 bases; unmatched junction nucleotides: 12. The germline gives CDR1 LNHDA, CDR2 SQIVND (reference sequence). The CDR3 runs to 17 residues. CDR3 sequence reads: CASSIGQGGSSSQPQHF. The CDR3, as DNA: TGTGCCAGTAGTATAGGACAGGGCGGTTCATCAAGTCAGCCCCAGCATTTT.

The chain combines TRBV7-6 with TRBJ2-2; 7 nucleotides match TRBD1. Losses at the gene ends were 5 bases for V and 1 base for J; bases not matched to a gene: 4. Germline V gene lookup returns CDR1 SGHVS and CDR2 FNYEAQ. The CDR3 spans 15 residues. The CDR3 here is CASSPWTGNTGELFF. In nucleotides, the CDR3 is TGTGCCAGCAGCCCGTGGACAGGGAACACCGGGGAGCTGTTTTTT. The complete variable domain, with remaining parts taken from reference TRBV7-6 and TRBJ2-2, reads GAGVSQSPRYKVTKRGQDVALRCDPISGHVSLYWYRQALGQGPEFLTYFNYEAQQDKSGLPNDRFSAERPEGSISTLTIQRTEQRDSAMYRCASSPWTGNTGELFFGEGSRLTVL.

The rearrangement uses TRBV2 and TRBJ2-7, with D possibly matching TRBD2 (5 bases). The germline CDR1 and CDR2 sequences are SNHLY and FYNNEI. V lost 5 bases and J 2 bases, leaving 10 bases between the germline ends. The length of the CDR3 is 13 residues. CDR3 region: CASSNSGAYEQYF. The CDR3 DNA sequence: TGTGCCAGCAGTAACTCCGGGGCCTACGAGCAGTACTTC.

This chain uses TRBV5-1 with TRBJ2-4; 8 nucleotides match TRBD2. This CDR3 region has 15 residues. Germline values: CDR1 SGHRS, CDR2 YFSETQ. V gave up 1 base and J gave up 7 bases; unmatched junction bases: 7. DNA for the CDR3: TGCGCCAGCAGCTTGATCGCGGGGGGCGGGAACATTCAGTACTTC. This gives the protein CASSLIAGGGNIQYF.

V and J are TRBV19 and TRBJ1-5; D call uncertain. Germline CDR1 is LNHDA and CDR2 is SQIVND (reference sequence). Trimming removed 0 bases at V and 6 bases at J, with 15 bases between. The CDR3 extends over 16 amino acids. In DNA form, the CDR3 reads TGTGCCAGTAGTATAGATCCAGCGGCTCGGAGTCAGCCCCAGCATTTT. This translates into CASSIDPAARSQPQHF.

This chain uses TRBV5-5 with TRBJ2-3; 7 bases map to TRBD1. CDR1 SGHKS and CDR2 YYEKEE come from the germline V gene (reference sequence). Germline trimming cut 4 bases from V and 6 bases from J; bases unmatched to any gene: 8. The length of the CDR3 is 14 residues. The CDR3 DNA is TGTGCCAGCAGCACAGGGGACGTTGGGGATACGCAGTATTTT. Translated, it gives CASSTGDVGDTQYF.

V and J are TRBV9 and TRBJ2-2; a weak D match, TRBD2 (6 bases). The CDR3 contains 16 residues. Germline CDR1 and CDR2: SGDLS and YYNGEE. The V end was cut by 0 bases, the J end by 3 bases, with 12 bases between. CDR3 protein: CASSVAGTLDTGELFF. The CDR3 DNA follows: TGTGCCAGCAGCGTAGCGGGGACTCTCGACACCGGGGAGCTGTTTTTT. Complete variable domain (other parts from reference TRBV9 and TRBJ2-2): DSGVTQTPKHLITATGQRVTLRCSPRSGDLSVYWYQQSLDQGLQFLIQYYNGEERAKGNILERFSAQQFPDLHSELNLSSLELGDSALYFCASSVAGTLDTGELFFGEGSRLTVL.

V gene TRBV5-5 combines with J gene TRBJ1-6; no firm D call. The CDR3 runs 13 residues. Trimming took off 7 bases at V and 9 bases at J, with 14 bases between the two ends. Germline V lookup: CDR1 SGHKS, CDR2 YYEKEE (reference sequence). CDR3 sequence (DNA): TGTGCCAGCGGTTCGATAGAACGTTCACCCCTCCACTTT. This sequence encodes CASGSIERSPLHF.

CDR3 residues: CASSPLGRGGTNEQFF. As DNA, the CDR3 is TGTGCCAGCAGCCCATTAGGACGGGGGGGCACTAATGAGCAGTTCTTC. This sequence joins TRBV2 and TRBJ2-1, with 8 positions matching TRBD2. CDR3 size: 16 residues. J lost 7 bases, V lost 6 bases, and 14 bases had no gene match. Germline V gene sequence: CDR1 SNHLY, CDR2 FYNNEI. Supplemented by reference TRBV2 and TRBJ2-1, the full variable domain reads EPEVTQTPSHQVTQMGQEVILRCVPISNHLYFYWYRQILGQKVEFLVSFYNNEISEKSEIFDDQFSVERPDGSNFTLKIRSTKLEDSAMYFCASSPLGRGGTNEQFFGPGTRLTVL.

This clone came up a few times. This specimen includes other DNA sequences encoding the same CDR3. V usage is TRBV5-1 and J usage is TRBJ2-7; TRBD1 might be the D (6 bases). The V and J ends lost 3 bases and 0 bases respectively, with 10 bases between them. This CDR3 spans 14 amino acids. Germline CDR1 SGHRS, CDR2 YFSETQ. CDR3: CASSSTGPSYEQYF. The CDR3 DNA is TGCGCCAGCAGCTCGACAGGACCCTCCTACGAGCAGTACTTC.

This chain links TRBV7-2 with TRBJ2-7, with 10 nucleotides matching TRBD2. Germline CDR1 and CDR2: SGHTA and FQGNSA. The CDR3 is made up of 15 amino acids. The ends lost 1 base at V and 7 bases at J; junction bases unmatched: 7. In DNA, the CDR3 is TGTGCCAGCAGCTTAGGACGAGCGGGAGGGCAAGAGCAGTACTTC. Amino acids: CASSLGRAGGQEQYF.

The V call is TRBV7-9, the J call TRBJ2-1; tentative D call: TRBD2 (6 bases). Per the germline V gene, CDR1 is SEHNR and CDR2 is FQNEAQ (reference sequence). The CDR3 is 16 amino acids. V was trimmed by 1 base and J by 0 bases, leaving 10 bases between them. The CDR3 region has the DNA TGTGCCAGCAGCTTAGAACGGGGGAACTCCTACAATGAGCAGTTCTTC. Its translation: CASSLERGNSYNEQFF.

V is TRBV14 and J is TRBJ2-1, with D possibly TRBD2 on 6 matching bases. CDR1 and CDR2 (germline): SGHDN, FVKESK. V was pared by 2 bases and J by 9 bases, with 11 bases between. The CDR3 consists of 13 residues. CDR3 nucleotide sequence: TGTGCCAGCAGCCAACGCGGGACCCCTGAGCAGTTCTTC. Amino acids: CASSQRGTPEQFF.

The chain couples TRBV14 to TRBJ2-3; TRBD2 agrees at 7 bases. The germline V gene has CDR1 SGHDN and CDR2 FVKESK. The CDR3 covers 16 residues. V dropped 3 bases and J dropped 3; count of bases not matched to a gene: 9. The CDR3 nucleotides are TGTGCCAGCAGCCAGGCTGTCCTAGCGGTGACAGATACGCAGTATTTT. Amino acids: CASSQAVLAVTDTQYF.